The 22 T cell receptor beta chains below come from one sample, sequenced in a study of technical replicates of blood from a handful of donors. The method was immunoSEQ multiplex PCR; TCRdb's version includes in-frame clones alone and lacks a portion of them. Of roughly 80,000 clones listed, roughly 94% are singletons. The sequenced sample was T cells isolated from PBMCs. Receptors originate from a human donor in good health.

The chain links TRBV7-9 to TRBJ1-5; the match to TRBD1 covers 9 bases. The CDR3 has 13 residues. With 8 bases clipped from V and 6 bases from J, the junction kept 5 bases outside the gene matches. Germline values: CDR1 SEHNR, CDR2 FQNEAQ (reference sequence). The CDR3 spells CASGDRVGQPQHF. The CDR3 bases are TGTGCCAGCGGGGACAGGGTTGGTCAGCCCCAGCATTTT.

This clone was counted between two and nine times. The V gene is TRBV2, the J gene TRBJ2-7; D is possibly TRBD1 (6 bases). V was cut by 2 bases and J by 4 bases, with 12 bases left in between. The CDR3 contains 14 residues. Germline V gives CDR1 SNHLY, CDR2 FYNNEI. CDR3 protein: CASSESTGKYEQYF. CDR3 in DNA: TGTGCCAGCAGTGAAAGTACAGGGAAGTACGAGCAGTACTTC.

The V gene is TRBV25-1, the J gene TRBJ2-1; D is possibly TRBD1 (5 bases). This CDR3 has 17 amino acids. Germline assignment: CDR1 MGHDK and CDR2 SYGVNS. Trimming took off 4 bases at V and 1 base at J, with 17 bases between the two ends. CDR3 in amino acids: CASSAGRGSHSYNEQFF. In DNA, the CDR3 is TGTGCCAGCAGTGCAGGGCGAGGCTCCCATTCCTACAATGAGCAGTTCTTC.

The chain uses TRBV11-1 and TRBJ2-2; 9 bases agree with TRBD2. This CDR3 contains 17 residues. With V trimmed by 2 bases and J by 4 bases, 8 bases remained unmatched. The germline CDR1 and CDR2 sequences are SGHAT and FQDESV (reference sequence). The CDR3: CASSLLAGGRVTGELFF. The DNA for the CDR3 is TGTGCCAGCAGCTTACTTGCGGGAGGGAGAGTCACCGGGGAGCTGTTTTTT.

The V and J genes are TRBV7-3 and TRBJ2-7; 7 positions agree with TRBD2. J was trimmed by 7 bases and V by 5 bases; bases with no gene match: 5. Germline assignment: CDR1 SGHTA and CDR2 FQGTGA. The CDR3 is 12 amino acids. CDR3 sequence: CASSPTGGEQYF. The CDR3 DNA follows: TGTGCCAGCAGCCCCACCGGGGGGGAGCAGTACTTC.

The V gene is TRBV30, the J gene TRBJ1-5, with TRBD1 identical over 7 bases. This CDR3 is 13 amino acids long. V shed 3 bases and J 6 bases; nucleotides not matched to a gene: 5. The germline CDR1 and CDR2 sequences are GTSNPN and SVGIG (reference sequence). CDR3 region: CAWSETGSQPQHF. CDR3 in DNA: TGTGCCTGGAGCGAGACAGGGAGTCAGCCCCAGCATTTT.

This clone was counted only a few times. The chain employs TRBV11-3 and TRBJ2-7; 8 bases are shared with TRBD1. Germline trimming cut 3 bases from V and 5 bases from J; bases unmatched to any gene: 6. The germline gives CDR1 SGHNT, CDR2 YENEEA. The CDR3 spans 14 residues. The DNA of the CDR3 is TGTGCCAGCAGCTTCGGCAGGGGGCTAAACGAGCAGTACTTC. Translated, it gives CASSFGRGLNEQYF.

This clone has only a few counts. The chain employs TRBV7-2 and TRBJ2-1; 10 nucleotides agree with TRBD2. This CDR3 has 12 amino acids. Losses at the gene ends were 4 bases for V and 13 bases for J; bases not matched to a gene: 4. Germline values: CDR1 SGHTA, CDR2 FQGNSA. The CDR3 loop reads CASSSSGRIQFF. The CDR3 region has the DNA TGTGCCAGCAGCTCTAGCGGGAGAATACAGTTCTTC.

This clone was seen only a few times. The rearrangement links TRBV6-6 to TRBJ1-5, with 9 bases matching TRBD1. CDR3 size: 14 residues. J gave up 8 bases and V 4 bases, and 6 bases lay outside the gene matches. The germline V gene encodes CDR1 MNHNY and CDR2 SVGAGI (reference sequence). As DNA, the CDR3 is TGTGCCAGCAGTTTAGGACAGGGGAGGAAGCCCCAGCATTTT. As protein: CASSLGQGRKPQHF.

The CDR3 protein is CASSLDTRLAYEQYF. The CDR3 DNA sequence: TGTGCCAGCAGCTTAGATACCCGGTTGGCCTACGAGCAGTACTTC. The rearrangement links TRBV7-9 to TRBJ2-7; no clear D gene. CDR3 length: 15 residues. Germline V gives CDR1 SEHNR, CDR2 FQNEAQ (reference sequence). V gave up 1 base and J gave up 2 bases, with 12 bases separating them.

The chain employs TRBV11-3 and TRBJ2-7, with 7 positions matching TRBD2. The CDR3 loop spans 17 amino acids. Germline CDR1 SGHNT, CDR2 YENEEA. The V gene end was trimmed by 3 bases and the J gene end by 6 bases; junction bases not matched to a gene: 17. DNA for the CDR3: TGTGCCAGCAGCTTCTCACCCTTGGCGGGAGCGTTTGGCGAGCAGTACTTC. Its translation is CASSFSPLAGAFGEQYF.

The V gene is TRBV5-6, the J gene TRBJ2-1; 8 bases line up with TRBD2. Germline-derived CDR1 and CDR2 are SGHDT and YYEEEE. The J segment lost 5 bases and the V segment lost 0 bases, leaving 4 bases of the junction unmatched. This CDR3 is 15 amino acids long. Written as DNA, the CDR3 is TGTGCCAGCAGCTTGGCCCTAGCGGGTGACAATGAGCAGTTCTTC. This encodes CASSLALAGDNEQFF. Full variable domain (outside the CDR3, taken from reference TRBV5-6 and TRBJ2-1): DAGVTQSPTHLIKTRGQQVTLRCSPKSGHDTVSWYQQALGQGPQFIFQYYEEEERQRGNFPDRFSGHQFPNYSSELNVNALLLGDSALYLCASSLALAGDNEQFFGPGTRLTVL.

This chain joins TRBV5-1 and TRBJ1-1, with 8 bases lining up with TRBD1. CDR3 length: 14 amino acids. Germline V gene lookup returns CDR1 SGHRS and CDR2 YFSETQ. Trimming cost V 1 base and J 6 bases; bases outside gene matches: 5. CDR3 amino acids: CASSLSGTGSEAFF. Written as DNA, the CDR3 is TGCGCCAGCAGCTTGTCTGGGACAGGATCTGAAGCTTTCTTT.

The chain has TRBV28 and TRBJ1-2; the match to TRBD1 covers 7 bases. V gave up 5 bases and J gave up 3 bases; unmatched junction bases: 3. Germline CDR1 reads MDHEN; CDR2 reads SYDVKM. This CDR3 contains 13 residues. The CDR3 spells CASSPGQHYGYTF. CDR3 DNA sequence: TGTGCCAGCAGTCCGGGACAGCACTATGGCTACACCTTC.

The chain carries TRBV7-9 and TRBJ2-5; TRBD2 agrees at 7 bases. The length of the CDR3 is 15 residues. V dropped 3 bases and J dropped 2; count of bases not matched to a gene: 6. Germline V lookup: CDR1 SEHNR, CDR2 FQNEAQ (reference sequence). This chain's CDR3 is CASSFPAGEQETQYF. The CDR3 DNA is TGTGCCAGCAGCTTTCCCGCGGGGGAACAAGAGACCCAGTACTTC.

The chain links TRBV5-1 to TRBJ2-2, with a tentative D call TRBD2 (6 bases). The V gene lost 0 bases and the J gene lost 4 bases, with 13 bases spanning the gap. The CDR3 runs 16 residues. The germline V gene encodes CDR1 SGHRS and CDR2 YFSETQ. In DNA, the CDR3 is TGCGCCAGCAGCTTGGGGGCTGGGACTGGCACCGGGGAGCTGTTTTTT. Encoded protein: CASSLGAGTGTGELFF.

The rearrangement joins TRBV11-2 to TRBJ2-7; D may be TRBD1 (6 bases). The CDR3 is 14 amino acids. V dropped 1 base and J dropped 2 bases, with 9 bases sitting between them. Germline assignment: CDR1 SGHAT and CDR2 FQNNGV. The CDR3 reads CASSLAAGAYEQYF. Written as DNA, the CDR3 is TGTGCCAGCAGCTTAGCGGCAGGGGCCTACGAGCAGTACTTC.

The genes are TRBV30 and TRBJ1-4; D is unresolved. V was shortened by 0 bases and J by 8 bases, with 16 bases between the two germline ends. The CDR3 consists of 15 residues. Germline CDR1 GTSNPN, CDR2 SVGIG (reference sequence). The CDR3 sequence is CAWSVPVVEAEKLFF. DNA for the CDR3: TGTGCCTGGAGTGTACCCGTTGTCGAGGCAGAAAAACTGTTTTTT.

The chain is built from TRBV6-5 and TRBJ1-2; D unclear. With 0 bases removed from V and 8 bases from J, the gap between germline ends came to 13 bases. Germline loops: CDR1 MNHEY, CDR2 SVGAGI. The CDR3 length is 14 residues. As DNA, the CDR3 is TGTGCCAGCAGTTACTCGACCCCTTCGGGAGGCTACACCTTC. Protein: CASSYSTPSGGYTF.

The chain carries TRBV6-6 and TRBJ2-7, with 8 positions matching TRBD2. V shed 7 bases, J shed 2 bases, and the junction held 13 bases outside the gene matches. This CDR3 is built from 16 residues. Germline lookup yields CDR1 MNHNY and CDR2 SVGAGI (reference sequence). The CDR3 DNA reads TGTGCCAGCACCGATTGGGGGGGTAGCGGGGCCTACGAGCAGTACTTC. Translation: CASTDWGGSGAYEQYF.

This clone has just one count. The chain joins TRBV27 to TRBJ1-1; D remains ambiguous. The CDR3 totals 13 residues. The V end lost 1 base, the J end lost 4 bases, and 7 bases lay between the germline ends. The germline V gene has CDR1 MNHEY and CDR2 SMNVEV (reference sequence). The CDR3 loop reads CASSLFWSTEAFF. The CDR3 bases are TGTGCCAGCAGTTTATTCTGGAGCACTGAAGCTTTCTTT.

The chain has TRBV7-2 and TRBJ2-1; 9 bases are a match to TRBD1. CDR1 and CDR2 (germline): SGHTA, FQGNSA. The CDR3 is 17 residues long. The trim removed 4 bases at V and 7 bases at J, leaving 14 bases unmatched. The CDR3: CASSSNKKGQGFNEQFF. The CDR3 bases are TGTGCCAGCAGCTCAAACAAAAAGGGACAGGGTTTTAATGAGCAGTTCTTC.